Below are 21 T cell receptor beta chains sequenced from a single sample in a study of CD8 T cells in Susac syndrome (dated by TCRdb to between 2017 and 2020). The library came from the immunoSEQ multiplex PCR assay. RNA was extracted using the RNeasy kit, and roughly 0.45 to 1 ug of the RNA was reverse transcribed with random hexamers. TCRdb reran the public reads through fastp at Q25 and MiXCR, keeping productive beta chains. Every entry covers one CDR3 protein and lists the most common genes and DNA from its rows. In this sample the table shows 180,000 or so distinct CDR3 sequences, 90% to 95% of which occur a single time. The ten largest account for 0.14% of the sample. The material sequenced was CD4+ T cells from PBMCs. These receptors were obtained from a human donor in good health.

V usage is TRBV23-1 and J usage is TRBJ1-1; 9 bases align to TRBD1. TRBV23-1 belongs to the ORF category, with a function that is uncertain. V dropped 3 bases and J dropped 4; count of bases not matched to a gene: 18. The CDR3 runs 19 residues. In nucleotides, the CDR3 is TGCGCCAGCAGTCAGCCGCTTTATTTGGCGGGACAGGGCACCACTGAAGCTTTCTTT. This encodes CASSQPLYLAGQGTTEAFF.

This clonotype was detected once. The CDR3 loop reads CASSPGSQIPSDTQYF. The CDR3 DNA follows: TGCGCCAGCAGCCCCGGGTCTCAGATCCCGTCAGATACGCAGTATTTT. The chain recombines TRBV4-3 with TRBJ2-3; D not certain. CDR1 is LGHNA, CDR2 YSLEER, per germline. Trimming took off 4 bases at V and 4 bases at J, with 18 bases between the two ends. The CDR3 is 16 residues long.

This chain joins TRBV4-3 and TRBJ2-3, with D maybe TRBD1 (6 bases). V lost 1 base to trimming and J lost 1 base, with 12 bases between them. The CDR3 spans 16 residues. The germline V gene encodes CDR1 LGHNA and CDR2 YSLEER. The DNA of the CDR3 is TGCGCCAGCAGCCAAGGCCCGGACAGTCGCACAGATACGCAGTATTTT. It codes for CASSQGPDSRTDTQYF.

The sample holds one count of this clonotype. The chain joins TRBV29-1 to TRBJ1-1; D remains ambiguous. Germline loops: CDR1 SQVTM, CDR2 ANQGSEA. The CDR3 runs to 11 residues. The ends were cut back, 4 bases at V and 1 base at J, with 4 bases in the middle. CDR3 nucleotides: TGCAGCGTTGCCACGAACACTGAAGCTTTCTTT. Protein: CSVATNTEAFF.

This chain links TRBV2 with TRBJ2-3; D unresolved. The CDR3 runs 11 residues. Germline V lookup: CDR1 SNHLY, CDR2 FYNNEI. V was shortened by 3 bases and J by 5 bases, with 3 bases between the two germline ends. In DNA form, the CDR3 reads TGTGCCAGCAGTGATCAAGATACGCAGTATTTT. Translating it yields CASSDQDTQYF. The entire variable domain, with the rest obtained from reference TRBV2 and TRBJ2-3, is as follows: EPEVTQTPSHQVTQMGQEVILRCVPISNHLYFYWYRQILGQKVEFLVSFYNNEISEKSEIFDDQFSVERPDGSNFTLKIRSTKLEDSAMYFCASSDQDTQYFGPGTRLTVL.

The chain joins TRBV6-5 to TRBJ2-7; 7 positions agree with TRBD1. CDR3 length: 13 amino acids. The V gene's germline CDR1 is MNHEY and CDR2 SVGAGI. The junction had 4 bases not matched to a gene; V was cut back by 6 bases and J by 2 bases. CDR3 nucleotide sequence: TGTGCCAGCAGCCCGACAGGGACCTACGAGCAGTACTTC. Its protein is CASSPTGTYEQYF.

The gene calls are TRBV12-3 or TRBV12-4 and TRBJ2-1; TRBD1 matches at 7 bases. There are 18 residues in the CDR3. Trimming at V came to 3 bases and at J to 6 bases, leaving 17 bases not matched to a gene. CDR3 sequence: CASSFLRIDRDKTNEQFF. CDR3 coding DNA: TGTGCCAGCAGTTTCCTCCGAATCGACAGGGATAAAACCAATGAGCAGTTCTTC.

The V and J genes are TRBV29-1 and TRBJ1-6; TRBD1 aligns across 7 bases. Losses at the gene ends were 5 bases for V and 3 bases for J; bases not matched to a gene: 4. Looked up from germline, CDR1 is SQVTM and CDR2 is ANQGSEA. The CDR3 consists of 14 residues. The CDR3 DNA reads as TGCAGCGTTCGAGACAGGGACTATAATTCACCCCTCCACTTT. This translates into CSVRDRDYNSPLHF.

V gene TRBV2 combines with J gene TRBJ1-5; 7 positions match TRBD1. The V and J ends lost 5 bases and 1 base, in that order; junction bases with no gene match: 8. The CDR3 covers 16 residues. CDR1 SNHLY and CDR2 FYNNEI come from the germline V gene. CDR3 nucleotide sequence: TGTGCCAGCAGTCAGGGGGGCAGGGAAAGCAATCAGCCCCAGCATTTT. This translates into CASSQGGRESNQPQHF.

The chain couples TRBV30 to TRBJ2-5; D is perhaps TRBD2 (7 bases). Germline V gene lookup returns CDR1 GTSNPN and CDR2 SVGIG (reference sequence). Trimming took 0 bases from V and 10 from J, leaving 21 bases between them. This CDR3 contains 15 residues. For the CDR3, the DNA is TGTGCCTGGAGTGTACTAGGGGGGGTCGGTATGGACCAGTACTTC. Translation gives CAWSVLGGVGMDQYF.

The chain is built from TRBV4-3 and TRBJ2-7; D is unresolved. The germline V gene has CDR1 LGHNA and CDR2 YSLEER. This CDR3 is built from 15 residues. Trimming left V 0 bases short and J 6 bases short, with 15 bases between. CDR3 sequence reads: CASSQDLRGYGEQYF. The CDR3 region has the DNA TGCGCCAGCAGCCAAGATCTAAGAGGCTACGGCGAGCAGTACTTC.

V and J are TRBV20-1 and TRBJ2-3, with TRBD2 matching over 10 bases. Germline V gene data show CDR1 as DFQATT and CDR2 as SNEGSKA (reference sequence). V lost 8 bases, J lost 1 base, and 3 bases stayed unmatched. The CDR3 is 13 amino acids. The DNA of the CDR3 is TGCAGTTCTCTAGCGGGGGGCACAGATACGCAGTATTTT. Protein: CSSLAGGTDTQYF.

The chain uses TRBV2 and TRBJ1-6; 7 nucleotides align to TRBD1. The CDR3 consists of 14 residues. Germline CDR1 and CDR2: SNHLY and FYNNEI. The ends lost 2 bases at V and 7 bases at J; junction bases unmatched: 2. The CDR3 nucleotides read TGTGCCAGCAGTGAAACAGGGGAGAATTCACCCCTCCACTTT. Translating it yields CASSETGENSPLHF.

The rearrangement joins TRBV5-1 to TRBJ1-6; D not certain. V gave up 4 bases and J gave up 7 bases, with 15 bases separating them. The germline V gene has CDR1 SGHRS and CDR2 YFSETQ. The CDR3 length is 15 residues. The CDR3 protein is CASSPSGISNSPLHF. The CDR3 nucleotides read TGCGCCAGCAGCCCCTCGGGCATATCCAATTCACCCCTCCACTTT.

In this sample, this clonotype turned up once. The J gene is TRBJ2-1, the V gene TRBV30; D is perhaps TRBD2 (5 bases). The CDR3 has 14 residues. Germline-derived CDR1 and CDR2 are GTSNPN and SVGIG (reference sequence). V was trimmed by 4 bases and J by 3 bases, leaving 13 bases between them. DNA of the CDR3: TGTGCCTGGACCTCGGACTGGAGCTACAATGAGCAGTTCTTC. Amino acids: CAWTSDWSYNEQFF.

The chain joins TRBV12-3 or TRBV12-4 to TRBJ2-7; TRBD1 matches 9 bases. V lost 10 bases, J lost 4 bases, and 17 bases stayed unmatched. The CDR3 has 16 residues. The CDR3 coding sequence is TGTGCCACCGGAGAGACGGGGACAGGGAGGGCGTACGAGCAGTACTTC. Translation gives CATGETGTGRAYEQYF.

This chain joins TRBV5-1 and TRBJ2-2, with unresolved D. This CDR3 region has 13 residues. Germline CDR1 SGHRS, CDR2 YFSETQ. Trimming left V 4 bases short and J 6 bases short, with 10 bases between. The CDR3 region is CASSISSPGELFF. The CDR3 DNA follows: TGCGCCAGCAGCATATCAAGCCCCGGGGAGCTGTTTTTT.

A word on this clonotype: The junction departs from germline at one end; a sequencing error may be responsible. The chain joins TRBV29-1 to TRBJ1-5; possible D gene TRBD1, 6 bases. This CDR3 contains 15 residues. Germline CDR1 SQVTM, CDR2 ANQGSEA. The CDR3 bases are TGCAGCGTACCTGAACGGGGCAGGGAAGGACAGCCCCTGCATTTT. This codes for CSVPERGREGQPLHF.

This clonotype appeared a single time. The J gene is TRBJ1-6, the V gene TRBV12-3 or TRBV12-4; 9 bases line up with TRBD1. Trimming at V came to 6 bases and at J to 8 bases, leaving 8 bases not matched to a gene. The CDR3 has 15 amino acids. The DNA of the CDR3 is TGTGCCAGCAGGGGCGGGACAGGGAATTATTCACCCCTCCACTTT. It encodes CASRGGTGNYSPLHF.

The genes are TRBV20-1 and TRBJ1-2, with D possibly matching TRBD1 (6 bases). CDR3 length: 12 residues. V shed 4 bases and J shed 2 bases, with 8 bases lying between them. Germline lookup yields CDR1 DFQATT and CDR2 SNEGSKA (reference sequence). DNA of the CDR3: TGCAGTGCTATCGACAGGAACTATGGCTACACCTTC. Its translation: CSAIDRNYGYTF.

V usage is TRBV30 and J usage is TRBJ2-1; possible D gene TRBD2, 5 bases. Germline V gene data show CDR1 as GTSNPN and CDR2 as SVGIG (reference sequence). Trimming took 5 bases from V and 5 from J, leaving 16 bases between them. This CDR3 is 14 amino acids long. The CDR3 here is CAWAPGGADNEQFF. As DNA, the CDR3 is TGTGCCTGGGCCCCTGGAGGCGCGGACAATGAGCAGTTCTTC.